One sample yielded the 12 T cell receptor beta chains listed below, sequenced in a study of T cell repertoires in cytomegalovirus infection. These receptors lack a known antigen. Each CDR3 protein is one row after TCRdb ran MiXCR on the reads. The data show 900,000 to 950,000 distinct CDR3 sequences, around 29% seen once. The sequenced sample was cultured CD8+ T cells from PBMCs, obtained from culture after CMV antigen stimulation. All receptors derive from a human donor in good health (CMV status not recorded). Some clones in this sample may be carry-over from other donors' samples.

This clonotype was detected only a few times. The rearrangement joins TRBV12-3 or TRBV12-4 to TRBJ2-3, with TRBD2 identical over 8 bases. The J segment lost 0 bases and the V segment lost 1 base, leaving 6 bases of the junction unmatched. The CDR3 contains 17 residues. The DNA for the CDR3 is TGTGCCAGCAGTTTAGGGCGGGGGGCCTCTAGCACAGATACGCAGTATTTT. The encoded protein is CASSLGRGASSTDTQYF.

Concerning this clonotype itself: The CDR3 end shows no conserved phenylalanine or tryptophan, and so a read error is likely. This chain uses TRBV27 with TRBJ2-1; D gene uncertain. V lost 7 bases and J 3 bases, leaving 16 bases between the germline ends. This CDR3 contains 15 residues. Germline values: CDR1 MNHEY, CDR2 SMNVEV (reference sequence). Written as DNA, the CDR3 is TGTGCCAGCACTCGACCGGGTCCATTCTACAATGAGCAGTTCTCC. The encoded protein is CASTRPGPFYNEQFS.

V usage is TRBV4-3 and J usage is TRBJ1-2; 9 nucleotides line up with TRBD1. This CDR3 contains 16 residues. Losses at the gene ends were 0 bases for V and 4 bases for J; bases not matched to a gene: 6. Germline CDR1 is LGHNA and CDR2 is YSLEER. For the CDR3, the DNA is TGCGCCAGCAGCCAAGATGTTGGACAGGGGTTCTATGGCTACACCTTC. Translating it yields CASSQDVGQGFYGYTF.

The CDR3 DNA follows: TGTGCCAGCAGTTACGGGACTAGCGTTTTCGAGCAGTACGTC. Protein product: CASSYGTSVFEQYV. This chain joins TRBV6-2 or TRBV6-3 and TRBJ2-7, with TRBD2 identical over 10 bases. V trimming: 2 bases; J trimming: 6 bases; junction bases outside the gene matches: 4. The length of the CDR3 is 14 residues. The V gene's germline CDR1 is MNHEY and CDR2 SVGEGT.

This clonotype was detected a few times. This chain joins TRBV27 and TRBJ1-1; a weak D match, TRBD1 (5 bases). V was pared by 6 bases and J by 1 base, with 18 bases between. The CDR3 runs to 16 residues. CDR1 and CDR2 (germline): MNHEY, SMNVEV (reference sequence). The CDR3: CASSPYFGQQNTEAFF. For the CDR3, the DNA is TGTGCCAGCAGCCCCTATTTCGGACAACAGAACACTGAAGCTTTCTTT.

In this sample, this clonotype turned up a few times. The rearrangement joins TRBV4-1 to TRBJ2-2; 9 nucleotides line up with TRBD1. The V gene end was trimmed by 0 bases and the J gene end by 4 bases; junction bases not matched to a gene: 12. CDR1 MGHRA and CDR2 YSYEKL come from the germline V gene. The CDR3 loop spans 19 amino acids. In nucleotides, the CDR3 is TGCGCCAGCAGCCAAGAATCCACAGGGGGCACCTACCCCACCGGGGAGCTGTTTTTT. It translates to CASSQESTGGTYPTGELFF.

This clonotype was observed a single time. The V gene is TRBV19, the J gene TRBJ1-2; no clear D. This CDR3 has 12 amino acids. The V and J ends lost 7 bases and 1 base respectively, with 7 bases between them. Germline V gene lookup returns CDR1 LNHDA and CDR2 SQIVND (reference sequence). The DNA for the CDR3 is TGTGCCAGTAAGGGCAGTAACTATGGCTACACCTTC. Amino acids: CASKGSNYGYTF.

The chain couples TRBV6-2 or TRBV6-3 to TRBJ2-7, with TRBD1 matching over 7 bases. Germline lookup yields CDR1 MNHEY and CDR2 SVGEGT. This CDR3 contains 14 residues. V dropped 3 bases and J dropped 3; count of bases not matched to a gene: 5. The CDR3 nucleotides are TGTGCCAGCAGTTATTCCGGGACAGTCTACGAGCAGTACGTC. It encodes CASSYSGTVYEQYV.

This rearrangement joins TRBV5-1 to TRBJ2-1; the D gene is possibly TRBD1 (6 bases). Trimming stripped 1 base from V and 10 bases from J, with 15 bases between. The CDR3 is 14 amino acids. CDR1 is SGHRS, CDR2 YFSETQ, per germline. CDR3 DNA sequence: TGCGCCAGCAGCTTGAGTTACAGGGTAAAGGAGCAGTTCTTC. Protein: CASSLSYRVKEQFF.

Only a few counts were recorded for this clonotype. The rearrangement links TRBV12-3 or TRBV12-4 to TRBJ1-3, with unresolved D. The V gene lost 7 bases and the J gene lost 3 bases, with 13 bases spanning the gap. The CDR3 is 14 amino acids. The CDR3 loop is CASINGRLGNTIYF. CDR3 coding DNA: TGTGCCAGCATCAATGGACGGCTTGGAAACACCATATATTTT.

Comments on this clonotype: This CDR3 is missing its conserved last phenylalanine or tryptophan, likely due to a read error. The chain couples TRBV7-9 to TRBJ1-3; D uncertain. This CDR3 has 12 residues. V lost 5 bases and J 4 bases, leaving 6 bases between the germline ends. CDR1 SEHNR and CDR2 FQNEAQ come from the germline V gene (reference sequence). The CDR3 is CASSPSGNTIYL. The CDR3 DNA sequence: TGTGCCAGCAGCCCTTCCGGAAACACCATATATTTA.

The chain employs TRBV15 and TRBJ2-5; no reliable D call. The CDR3 length is 15 residues. V shed 1 base and J shed 1 base, with 10 bases lying between them. Germline V gives CDR1 LNHNV, CDR2 YYDKDF (reference sequence). The chain's CDR3 is CATSRGRALQETQYF. CDR3 sequence (DNA): TGTGCCACCAGCAGAGGAAGGGCACTCCAAGAGACCCAGTACTTC.